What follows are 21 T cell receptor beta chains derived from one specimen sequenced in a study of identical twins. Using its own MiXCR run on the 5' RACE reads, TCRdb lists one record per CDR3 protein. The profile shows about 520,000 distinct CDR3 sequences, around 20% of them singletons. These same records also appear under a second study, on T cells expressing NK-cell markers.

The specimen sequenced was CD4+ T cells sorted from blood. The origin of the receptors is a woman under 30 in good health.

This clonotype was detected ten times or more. Here the CDR3 reads CASSQSGAGSDTQYF. CDR3 nucleotides: TGCGCCAGCAGCCAATCCGGGGCAGGCTCAGATACGCAGTATTTT. This rearrangement joins TRBV4-3 to TRBJ2-3; D may correspond to TRBD1 or TRBD2 (5 bases each). The ends were cut back, 2 bases at V and 4 bases at J, with 13 bases in the middle. The CDR3 consists of 15 residues. CDR1 and CDR2 (germline): LGHNA, YSLEER.

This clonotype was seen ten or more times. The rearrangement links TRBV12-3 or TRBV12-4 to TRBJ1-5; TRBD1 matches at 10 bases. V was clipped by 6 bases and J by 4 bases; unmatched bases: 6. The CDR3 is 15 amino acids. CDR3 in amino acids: CASRSGTGENQPQHF. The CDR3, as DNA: TGTGCCAGCAGGTCCGGGACAGGGGAAAATCAGCCCCAGCATTTT.

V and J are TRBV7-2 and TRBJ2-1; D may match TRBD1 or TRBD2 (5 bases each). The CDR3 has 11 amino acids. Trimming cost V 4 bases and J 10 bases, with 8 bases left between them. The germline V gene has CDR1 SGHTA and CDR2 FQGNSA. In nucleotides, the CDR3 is TGTGCCAGCAGCTCGGGACGGGAGCAGTTCTTC. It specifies CASSSGREQFF.

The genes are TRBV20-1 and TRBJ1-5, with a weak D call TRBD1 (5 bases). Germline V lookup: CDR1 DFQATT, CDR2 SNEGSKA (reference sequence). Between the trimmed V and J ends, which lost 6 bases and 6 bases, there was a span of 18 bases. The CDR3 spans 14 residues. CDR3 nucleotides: TGCAGTGCCCTCTCTGGGACTAGCGCTCAGCCCCAGCATTTT. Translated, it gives CSALSGTSAQPQHF.

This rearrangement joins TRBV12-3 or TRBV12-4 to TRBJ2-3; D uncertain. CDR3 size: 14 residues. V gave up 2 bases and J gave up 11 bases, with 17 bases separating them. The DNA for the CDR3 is TGTGCCAGCAGTTTACGCCGTCCAATCGTCGGGCAGTATTTT. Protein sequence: CASSLRRPIVGQYF.

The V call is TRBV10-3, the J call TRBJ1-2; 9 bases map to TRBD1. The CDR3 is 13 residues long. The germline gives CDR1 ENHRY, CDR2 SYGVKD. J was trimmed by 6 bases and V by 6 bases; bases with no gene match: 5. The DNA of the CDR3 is TGTGCCATCAGGGGGACAGGGAACGATGGCTACACCTTC. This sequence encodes CAIRGTGNDGYTF.

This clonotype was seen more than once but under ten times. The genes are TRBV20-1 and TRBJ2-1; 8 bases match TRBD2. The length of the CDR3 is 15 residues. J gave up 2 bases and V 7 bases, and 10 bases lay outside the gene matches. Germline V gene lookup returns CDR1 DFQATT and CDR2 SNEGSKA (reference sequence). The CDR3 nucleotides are TGCAGTGGCGCGCGGCGGGGGGACGCCTACAATGAGCAGTTCTTC. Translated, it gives CSGARRGDAYNEQFF.

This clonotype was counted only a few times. CDR3 amino acids: CASSLAGTGGNEQYF. CDR3 in DNA: TGTGCCAGCTCACTCGCCGGGACAGGGGGCAACGAGCAGTACTTC. The gene calls are TRBV18 and TRBJ2-7; TRBD1 agrees at 12 bases. Trimming took 4 bases from V and 5 from J; bases not matched to a gene: 6. Germline loops: CDR1 KGHSH, CDR2 LQKENI. The length of the CDR3 is 15 residues.

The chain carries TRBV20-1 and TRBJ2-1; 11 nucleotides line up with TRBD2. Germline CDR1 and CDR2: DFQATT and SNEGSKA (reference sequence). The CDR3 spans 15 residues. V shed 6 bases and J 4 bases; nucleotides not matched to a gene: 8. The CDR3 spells CSATPGTSGYNEQFF. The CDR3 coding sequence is TGCAGTGCCACCCCCGGGACTAGCGGTTACAATGAGCAGTTCTTC.

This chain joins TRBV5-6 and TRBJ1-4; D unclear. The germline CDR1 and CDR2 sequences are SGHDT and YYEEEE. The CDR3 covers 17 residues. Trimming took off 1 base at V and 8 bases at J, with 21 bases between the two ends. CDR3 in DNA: TGTGCCAGCAGCTTGTATACCGGGAGTAAAGGAAAGGAAAAACTGTTTTTT. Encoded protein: CASSLYTGSKGKEKLFF.

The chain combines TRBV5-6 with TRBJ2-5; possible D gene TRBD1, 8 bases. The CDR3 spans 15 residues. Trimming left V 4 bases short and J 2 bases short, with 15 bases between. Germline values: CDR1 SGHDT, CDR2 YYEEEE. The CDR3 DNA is TGTGCCAGCAGCAGCGGGACAGGACTACAAGAGACCCAGTACTTC. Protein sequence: CASSSGTGLQETQYF.

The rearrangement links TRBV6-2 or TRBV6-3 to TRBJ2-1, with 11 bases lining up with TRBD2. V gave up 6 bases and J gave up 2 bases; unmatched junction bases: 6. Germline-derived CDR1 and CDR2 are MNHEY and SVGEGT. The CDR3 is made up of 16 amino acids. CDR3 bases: TGTGCCAGCAGCCCACTAGCGGGAGCAACCTACAATGAGCAGTTCTTC. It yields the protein CASSPLAGATYNEQFF.

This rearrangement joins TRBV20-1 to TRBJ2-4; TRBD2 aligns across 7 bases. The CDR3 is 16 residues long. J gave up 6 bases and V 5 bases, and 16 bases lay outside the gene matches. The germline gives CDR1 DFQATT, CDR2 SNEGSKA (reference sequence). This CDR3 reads CSAGRGGGRLINIQYF. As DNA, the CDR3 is TGCAGTGCTGGCCGGGGCGGGGGAAGGTTAATAAACATTCAGTACTTC.

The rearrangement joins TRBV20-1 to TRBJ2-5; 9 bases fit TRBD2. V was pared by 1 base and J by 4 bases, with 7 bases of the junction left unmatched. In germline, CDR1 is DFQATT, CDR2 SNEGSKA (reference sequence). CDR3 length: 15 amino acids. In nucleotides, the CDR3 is TGCAGTGCTAGAGTGGGCGGGGGGGCAAGAGAGACCCAGTACTTC. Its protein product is CSARVGGGARETQYF.

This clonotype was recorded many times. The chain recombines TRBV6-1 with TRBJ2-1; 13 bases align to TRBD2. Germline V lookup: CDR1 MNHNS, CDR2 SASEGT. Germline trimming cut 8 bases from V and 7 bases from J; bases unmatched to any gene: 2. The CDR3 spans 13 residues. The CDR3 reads CASRLAGGNEQFF. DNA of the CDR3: TGTGCCAGCCGACTAGCGGGAGGTAATGAGCAGTTCTTC.

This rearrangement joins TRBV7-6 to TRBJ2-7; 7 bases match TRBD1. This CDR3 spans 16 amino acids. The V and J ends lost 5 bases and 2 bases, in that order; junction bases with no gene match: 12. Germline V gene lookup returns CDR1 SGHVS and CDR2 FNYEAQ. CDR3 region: CASSPYSGTDPYEQYF. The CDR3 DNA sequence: TGTGCCAGCAGCCCCTACTCCGGGACAGATCCCTACGAGCAGTACTTC.

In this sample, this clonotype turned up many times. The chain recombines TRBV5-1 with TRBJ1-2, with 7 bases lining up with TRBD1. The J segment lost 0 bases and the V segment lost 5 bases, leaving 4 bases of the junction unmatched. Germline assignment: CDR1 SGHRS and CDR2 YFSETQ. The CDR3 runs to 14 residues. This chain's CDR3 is CASSSQGSNYGYTF. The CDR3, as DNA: TGCGCCAGCAGTTCACAGGGGTCTAACTATGGCTACACCTTC.

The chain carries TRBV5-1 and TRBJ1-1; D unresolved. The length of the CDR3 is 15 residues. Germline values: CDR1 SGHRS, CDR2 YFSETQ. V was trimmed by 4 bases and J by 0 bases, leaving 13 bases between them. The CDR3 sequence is CASSTLTTMNTEAFF. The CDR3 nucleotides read TGCGCCAGCAGCACATTGACAACAATGAACACTGAAGCTTTCTTT.

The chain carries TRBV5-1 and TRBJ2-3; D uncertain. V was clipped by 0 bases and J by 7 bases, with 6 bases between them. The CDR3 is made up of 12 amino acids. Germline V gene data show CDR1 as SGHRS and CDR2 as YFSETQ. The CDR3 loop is CASSLGGHTQYF. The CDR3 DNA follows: TGCGCCAGCAGCTTGGGTGGCCATACGCAGTATTTT.

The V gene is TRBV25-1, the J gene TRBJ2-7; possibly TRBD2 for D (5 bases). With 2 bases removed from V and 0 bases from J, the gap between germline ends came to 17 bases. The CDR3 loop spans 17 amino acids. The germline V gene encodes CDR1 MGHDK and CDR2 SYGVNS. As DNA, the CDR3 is TGTGCCAGCAGTGAAGTTCGTCGGGGATCGAGCTCCTACGAGCAGTACTTC. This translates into CASSEVRRGSSSYEQYF.

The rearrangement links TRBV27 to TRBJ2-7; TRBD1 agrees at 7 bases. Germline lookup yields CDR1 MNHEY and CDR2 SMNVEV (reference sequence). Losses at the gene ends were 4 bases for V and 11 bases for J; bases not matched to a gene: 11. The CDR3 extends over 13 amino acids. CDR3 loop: CASSSSRGFTEYF. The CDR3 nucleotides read TGTGCCAGCAGTTCCTCCAGGGGGTTTACTGAGTACTTC.